This T cell receptor (beta chain) was captured by sequencing in a study of T cells in Graves' hyperthyroidism and ophthalmopathy. There were TCR beta CDR3 regions amplified from RNA transcripts. HTBI primers were the set used in a first-round RT-PCR of the TCR CDR3. TCRdb fed the multiplex PCR reads into MiXCR, producing one record per CDR3 protein. The sample has around 290,000 distinct CDR3 sequences; roughly 13% are singletons. The CDR3 is made up of 14 amino acids. Germline V gives CDR1 LNHDA, CDR2 SQIVND (reference sequence). The V end was cut by 5 bases, the J end by 8 bases, with 18 bases between. The table lists this clonotype with a few counts.

Sequencing was done on a sample of blood. The source of this sequence is a woman between 40 and 50 years old with Graves' hyperthyroidism. The genes are TRBV19 and TRBJ1-2; no clear D. CDR3 DNA sequence: TGTGCCAGTAGTTGCCCCGGAGGGCGTCGGGGCTACACCTTC. Translated: CASSCPGGRRGYTF. The entire variable domain, with the rest obtained from reference TRBV19 and TRBJ1-2, is as follows: DGGITQSPKYLFRKEGQNVTLSCEQNLNHDAMYWYRQDPGQGLRLIYYSQIVNDFQKGDIAEGYSVSREKKESFPLTVTSAQKNPTAFYLCASSCPGGRRGYTFGSGTRLTVV.